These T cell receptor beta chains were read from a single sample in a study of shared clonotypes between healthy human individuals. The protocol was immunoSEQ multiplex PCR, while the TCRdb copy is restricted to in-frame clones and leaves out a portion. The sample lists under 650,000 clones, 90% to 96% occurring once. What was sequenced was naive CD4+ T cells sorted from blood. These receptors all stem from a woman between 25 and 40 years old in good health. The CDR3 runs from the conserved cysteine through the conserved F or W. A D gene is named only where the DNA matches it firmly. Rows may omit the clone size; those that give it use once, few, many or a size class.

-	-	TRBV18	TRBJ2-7	TGTGCCAGCTCACCAAGTGAGGGCCACGAGCAGTACTTC	CASSPSEGHEQYF
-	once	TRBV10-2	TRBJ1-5	TGCGCTAGCAGTGACCGGAGCACCGATCAGCCCCAGCATTTT	CASSDRSTDQPQHF
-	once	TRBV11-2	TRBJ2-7	TGTGCCAGCAGCTTAAGACAACACGAGCAGTACTTC	CASSLRQHEQYF
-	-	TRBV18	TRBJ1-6	TGTGCCAGCTCACCACGGGGGTTTGCTCAGGGTGATAATTCACCCCTCCACTTT	CASSPRGFAQGDNSPLHF
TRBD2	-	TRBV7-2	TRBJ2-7	TGTGCCAGCAGCTTAGTTATGTGGACTAGCGGAAACTACGAGCAGTACTTC	CASSLVMWTSGNYEQYF
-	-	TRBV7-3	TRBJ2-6	TGTGCCAGCAGCTTACAGACAGAATCCAACTCTGGGGCCAACGTCCTGACTTTC	CASSLQTESNSGANVLTF
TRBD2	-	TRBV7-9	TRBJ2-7	TGTGCCAGCAGCCCCCCGGGGGGGCGCGGCGAGCAGTACTTC	CASSPPGGRGEQYF
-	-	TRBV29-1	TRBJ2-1	TGCAGCGCGTTGCAGGGTCCCTCCTACAATGAGCAGTTCTTC	CSALQGPSYNEQFF
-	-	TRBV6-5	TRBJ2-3	TGTGCCAGCAGTTACTCTTCTAGCGCAGATACGCAGTATTTT	CASSYSSSADTQYF
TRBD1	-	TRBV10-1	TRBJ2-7	TGCGCCAGCAGCCTGGACAGGGGGGCCTCCTACGAGCAGTACTTC	CASSLDRGASYEQYF
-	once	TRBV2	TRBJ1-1	TGTGCCAGCAGTGAAGCGCTTCGGACTGGGCCTGAAGCTTTCTTT	CASSEALRTGPEAFF
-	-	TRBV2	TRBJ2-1	TGTGCCAGCTCCCTCAGTAGTTCCTACAATGAGCAGTTCTTC	CASSLSSSYNEQFF
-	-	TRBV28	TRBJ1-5	TGTGCCAGCAAAGAGGGATTGAGGCAGCCCCAGCATTTT	CASKEGLRQPQHF
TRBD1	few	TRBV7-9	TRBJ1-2	TGTGCCAGCAGCTCGGGACAGGAGTCGGCACATGGCTACACCTTC	CASSSGQESAHGYTF
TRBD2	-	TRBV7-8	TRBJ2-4	TGTGCCAGCAGCTTAGGACTAGCGGGACTCTCCAAAAACATTCAGTACTTC	CASSLGLAGLSKNIQYF
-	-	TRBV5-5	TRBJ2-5	TGTGCCAGCAGCTTGGGGACGGGCCGGATGTCCCAGTACTTC	CASSLGTGRMSQYF
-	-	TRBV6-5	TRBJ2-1	TGTGCCAGCAGTTACGTATGGGATCGACCCTACAATGAGCAGTTCTTC	CASSYVWDRPYNEQFF
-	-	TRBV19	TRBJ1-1	TGTGCCAGTAGTATAATAGGTGGAGGGGGATTTGCCACTGAAGCTTTCTTT	CASSIIGGGGFATEAFF
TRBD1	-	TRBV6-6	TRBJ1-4	TGTGCCAGCAGTTGGACAGGGGTGGAAAAACTGTTTTTT	CASSWTGVEKLFF
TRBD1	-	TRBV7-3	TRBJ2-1	TGTGCCAGCAGCTCACGGATGGGACAGAGCGAGCAGTTCTTC	CASSSRMGQSEQFF
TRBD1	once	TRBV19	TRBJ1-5	TGTGCCAGTCGCCGCGGGACAGGAGGGAGCAATCAGCCCCAGCATTTT	CASRRGTGGSNQPQHF
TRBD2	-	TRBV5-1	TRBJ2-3	TGCGCCAGCAGCTTATCTATAGCGGGAGGCACAGATACGCAGTATTTT	CASSLSIAGGTDTQYF
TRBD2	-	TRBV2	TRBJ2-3	TGTGCCAGTTCTTTGGGACTAGCGCCCCGCACAGATACGCAGTATTTT	CASSLGLAPRTDTQYF
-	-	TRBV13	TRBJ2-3	TGTGCCAGCAGCGTATGGAGGGATACGCAGTATTTT	CASSVWRDTQYF
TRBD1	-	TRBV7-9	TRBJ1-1	TGTGCCAGCAGCGGCCGGGACAGGGGTACTGAAGCTTTCTTT	CASSGRDRGTEAFF
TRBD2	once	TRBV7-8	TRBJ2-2	TGTGCCAGCAGCTCCGGGACTAGCGTCCCCGGGGAGCTGTTTTTT	CASSSGTSVPGELFF
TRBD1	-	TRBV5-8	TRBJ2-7	TGTGCCAGCAGCTTAGAAATAGGGACAGCTCTACCTTTCTACGAGCAGTACTTC	CASSLEIGTALPFYEQYF
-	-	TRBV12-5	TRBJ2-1	TGTGCTAGTGCGCAGGGCTCCTACAATGAGCAGTTCTTC	CASAQGSYNEQFF
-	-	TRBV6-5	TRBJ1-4	TGTGCCAGCAGTTACAGCCGGACTAATGAAAAACTGTTTTTT	CASSYSRTNEKLFF
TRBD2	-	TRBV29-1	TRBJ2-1	TGCAGCGTTGAACCGGCTGCCGGGCTAGCGGGAGCTCCCTACAATGAGCAGTTCTTC	CSVEPAAGLAGAPYNEQFF
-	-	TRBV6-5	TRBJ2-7	TGTGCCAGCAGTTACTCAACTCAGGGTTACGAGCAGTACTTC	CASSYSTQGYEQYF
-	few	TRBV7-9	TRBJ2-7	TGTGCCAGCAGCTTATCCTTCTACGAGCAGTACTTC	CASSLSFYEQYF
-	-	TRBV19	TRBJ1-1	TGTGCCAGTAGTATACTGTGGGCAGGCACTGAAGCTTTCTTT	CASSILWAGTEAFF
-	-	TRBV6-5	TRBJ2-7	TGTGCCAGCAGCGGGACCAGGCGAGAGCAGTACTTC	CASSGTRREQYF
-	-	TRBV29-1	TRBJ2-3	TGCAGCGTTTCCACGCAGGCGAGCACAGATACGCAGTATTTT	CSVSTQASTDTQYF
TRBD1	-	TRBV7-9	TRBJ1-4	TGTGCCAGCAGCTTAGTAGGGGGCCAGGGTGAAAAACTGTTTTTT	CASSLVGGQGEKLFF
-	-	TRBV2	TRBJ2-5	TGTGCCAGCAACGAAAATGGGGGAGTCCGTCCAGAGACCCAGTACTTC	CASNENGGVRPETQYF
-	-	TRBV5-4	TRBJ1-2	TGTGCCAGCAGCTTCATTCAATCCCATGGCTACACCTTC	CASSFIQSHGYTF
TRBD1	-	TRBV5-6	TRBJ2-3	TGTGCCAGCAGCCCGACAGGGGTAAAAGATACGCAGTATTTT	CASSPTGVKDTQYF
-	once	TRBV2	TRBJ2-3	TGTGCCAGCCACTCCGACCGGGGAGATACGCAGTATTTT	CASHSDRGDTQYF
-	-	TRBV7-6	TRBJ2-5	TGTGCCAGCAGCTTAGGGCCGATGTACCAAGAGACCCAGTACTTC	CASSLGPMYQETQYF
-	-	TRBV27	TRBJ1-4	TGTGCCAGCAGTGCCGACAGCACTAATGAAAAACTGTTTTTT	CASSADSTNEKLFF
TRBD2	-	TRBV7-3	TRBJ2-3	TGTGCCAGCAGCCTAGGACTAGCGGGAGGGGCAGATACGCAGTATTTT	CASSLGLAGGADTQYF
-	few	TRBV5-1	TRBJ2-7	TGCGCCAGCAGCTCCGGACAGTCCTACGAGCAGTACTTC	CASSSGQSYEQYF
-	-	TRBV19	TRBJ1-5	TGTGCCAGTAGTACCGCAGGTAGCAATCAGCCCCAGCATTTT	CASSTAGSNQPQHF
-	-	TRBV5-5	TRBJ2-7	TGTGCCACCAACTACGAGCAGTACTTC	CATNYEQYF
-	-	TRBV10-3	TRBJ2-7	TGTGCCATCAGTGAGCTTCGGTCGGAATCCTACGAGCAGTACTTC	CAISELRSESYEQYF